This note documents a single T cell receptor beta chain sequence. This specimen comes from a study of blood T cell repertoires in COVID-19. On the study more broadly: T cells, B-cell-depleted T cells, or PBMCs supplied cDNA or gDNA.

The ends were cut back, 2 bases at V and 6 bases at J, with 15 bases in the middle. This CDR3 is built from 14 residues. The germline V gene encodes CDR1 SGHKS and CDR2 YYEKEE (reference sequence). Sequenced by immunoSEQ multiplex PCR; TCRdb stores in-frame clones only, minus some. This repertoire shows about 150,000 clones, approximately 90% found once; its top ten account for about 4.6%. Sequenced material: peripheral blood. The sequence was collected from a woman aged 55-75 years with active or convalescent COVID-19. V and J are TRBV5-5 and TRBJ2-7, with D unresolved. CDR3 in amino acids: CASSLGDVNGEQYF. The CDR3 DNA is TGTGCCAGCAGCTTAGGAGACGTTAATGGCGAGCAGTACTTC.